This T cell receptor beta chain is from a study of control samples from healthy donors and cancer patients. After removal of 3 bases from V and 4 bases from J, the junction contained 8 bases not matched to a gene. CDR3 length equals 16 residues. Germline V gives CDR1 SGHNT, CDR2 YYREEE (reference sequence). Method: immunoSEQ multiplex PCR; TCRdb's copy keeps in-frame clones and lacks some. The sample has 190,000 or so clones, roughly 91% seen once. The chain employs TRBV5-4 and TRBJ2-1; 9 nucleotides agree with TRBD1. The receptor comes from a man aged 18-30 years in good health. The specimen was blood. CDR3 loop: CASSSVTGGAYNEQFF. As DNA, the CDR3 is TGTGCCAGCAGCTCCGTGACAGGGGGAGCTTACAATGAGCAGTTCTTC.